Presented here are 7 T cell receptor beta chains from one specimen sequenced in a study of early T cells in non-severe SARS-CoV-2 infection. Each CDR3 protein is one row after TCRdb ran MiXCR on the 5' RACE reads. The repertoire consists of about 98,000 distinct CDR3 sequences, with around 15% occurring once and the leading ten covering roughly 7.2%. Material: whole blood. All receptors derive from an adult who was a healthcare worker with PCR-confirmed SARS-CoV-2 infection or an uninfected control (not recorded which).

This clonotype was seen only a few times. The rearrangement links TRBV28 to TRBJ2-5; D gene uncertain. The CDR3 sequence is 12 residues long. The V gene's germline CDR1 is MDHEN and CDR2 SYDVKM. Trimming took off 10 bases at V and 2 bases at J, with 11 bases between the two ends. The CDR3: CATAMGQETQYF. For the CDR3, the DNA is TGTGCCACCGCGATGGGGCAAGAGACCCAGTACTTC.

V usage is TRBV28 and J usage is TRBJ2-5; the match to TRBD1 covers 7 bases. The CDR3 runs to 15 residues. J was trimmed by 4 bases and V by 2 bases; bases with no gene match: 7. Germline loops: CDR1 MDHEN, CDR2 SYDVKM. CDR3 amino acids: CASSLVVRGRETQYF. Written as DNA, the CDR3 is TGTGCCAGCAGTTTAGTCGTAAGGGGGCGAGAGACCCAGTACTTC. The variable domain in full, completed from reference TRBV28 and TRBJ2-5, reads DVKVTQSSRYLVKRTGEKVFLECVQDMDHENMFWYRQDPGLGLRLIYFSYDVKMKEKGDIPEGYSVSREKKERFSLILESASTNQTSMYLCASSLVVRGRETQYFGPGTRLLVL.

CDR3 sequence: CASSLVLAEQYF. As DNA, the CDR3 is TGTGCCAGCAGCTTAGTGTTGGCCGAGCAGTACTTC. The chain has TRBV7-6 and TRBJ2-7; D unclear. CDR3 length equals 12 residues. Trimming left V 1 base short and J 6 bases short, with 7 bases between. Germline V gene sequence: CDR1 SGHVS, CDR2 FNYEAQ.

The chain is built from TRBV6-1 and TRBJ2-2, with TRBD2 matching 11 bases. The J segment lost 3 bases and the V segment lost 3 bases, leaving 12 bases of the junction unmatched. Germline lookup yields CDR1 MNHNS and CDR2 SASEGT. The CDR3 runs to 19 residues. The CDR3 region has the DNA TGTGCCAGCAGTGATACCCTCACTAGCGGGAGTTGGTACACCGGGGAGCTGTTTTTT. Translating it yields CASSDTLTSGSWYTGELFF.

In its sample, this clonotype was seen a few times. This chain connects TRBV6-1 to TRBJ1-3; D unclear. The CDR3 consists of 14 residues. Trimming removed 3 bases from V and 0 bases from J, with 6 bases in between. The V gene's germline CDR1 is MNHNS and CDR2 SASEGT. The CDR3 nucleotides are TGTGCCAGCAGTGAGGCAAGCTCTGGAAACACCATATATTTT. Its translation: CASSEASSGNTIYF.

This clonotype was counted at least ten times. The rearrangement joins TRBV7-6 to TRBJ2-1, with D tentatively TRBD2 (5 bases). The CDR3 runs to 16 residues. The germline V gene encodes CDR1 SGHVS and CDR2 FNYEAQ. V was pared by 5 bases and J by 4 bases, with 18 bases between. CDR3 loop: CASSRPGKEGYNEQFF. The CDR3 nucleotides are TGTGCCAGCAGCCGTCCCGGGAAGGAAGGTTACAATGAGCAGTTCTTC. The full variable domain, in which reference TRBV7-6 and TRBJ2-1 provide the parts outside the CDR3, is GAGVSQSPRYKVTKRGQDVALRCDPISGHVSLYWYRQALGQGPEFLTYFNYEAQQDKSGLPNDRFSAERPEGSISTLTIQRTEQRDSAMYRCASSRPGKEGYNEQFFGPGTRLTVL.

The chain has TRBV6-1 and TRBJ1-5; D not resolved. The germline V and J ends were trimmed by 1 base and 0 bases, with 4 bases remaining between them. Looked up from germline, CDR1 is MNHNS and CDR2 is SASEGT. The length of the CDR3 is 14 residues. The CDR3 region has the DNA TGTGCCAGCAGTGAAGGGATTAGCAATCAGCCCCAGCATTTT. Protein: CASSEGISNQPQHF.